This T cell receptor (beta chain) was sequenced for a study of cytomegalovirus exposure and HLA in healthy donors. Study-wide points: Association with HLA alleles at 0.05 false discovery rate was found for 16,951 TCR beta sequences in a later analysis. In vitro testing confirmed three CMV-associated chains as specific for CMV antigens. Links to common viral pathogens appeared, in a later analysis, for several of the most significant clusters.

Trimming removed 0 bases at V and 9 bases at J, with 13 bases between. Germline CDR1 reads SGDLS; CDR2 reads YYNGEE. The CDR3 length is 14 residues. The PCR ran on 60 Vbeta and 13 Jbeta primers. Repertoires were generated with immunoSEQ multiplex PCR, while TCRdb's copy carries only in-frame clones and drops some. Among about 140,000 clones, 70% to 75% were seen once, and the ten largest hold over 1%. With regard to this clone: Its antigen is not known.

Sample: PBMCs. The rearrangement uses TRBV9 and TRBJ1-5, with no clear D. The TCR comes from a woman aged 40 to 55 in good health and CMV-seronegative. CDR3 in amino acids: CASSVDREWGPQHF. The DNA of the CDR3 is TGTGCCAGCAGCGTAGATCGGGAGTGGGGGCCCCAGCATTTT.